The clone carrying this TCR beta chain was observed a few times. The antigen remains undetermined. The CDR3 loop spans 13 amino acids. The germline V gene has CDR1 SGHKS and CDR2 YYEKEE (reference sequence). Deletions cut 4 bases from V and 3 bases from J, with 11 bases between. The table came from immunoSEQ multiplex PCR; TCRdb's copy has only in-frame clones and leaves some out. Among some 13,000 clones listed, less than 85% were seen once. The entry originates in a study of CD4+ T cells in melanoma. The study, taken as a whole, reports: A reported correlation linked neoantigen-specific CD4+ T cells to CD8+, macrophage and B cell function.

The sequenced material came from cells from a culture (not recorded whether cultured in vitro). V and J are TRBV5-5 and TRBJ2-7; a possible D gene is TRBD2 (5 bases). The receptor comes from a human donor with melanoma. The CDR3 spells CASSATEGYEQYF. CDR3 DNA sequence: TGTGCCAGCAGCGCTACAGAGGGCTACGAGCAGTACTTC. Looking up the rest from reference TRBV5-5 and TRBJ2-7 gives the full variable domain: DAGVTQSPTHLIKTRGQQVTLRCSPISGHKSVSWYQQVLGQGPQFIFQYYEKEERGRGNFPDRFSARQFPNYSSELNVNALLLGDSALYLCASSATEGYEQYFGPGTRLTVT.